This TCR beta chain was observed in a study of vaccination and CD4 T cells after COVID-19. Study information: Control cultures received a CEFX pool, an HIV-1 Nef pool, or no peptide.

Stated treatment: approximately 10-day PBMC culture with coronavirus spike peptide pools or control peptides (ViraFEST assay). Each well received approximately 1.8 million PBMCs, cultured with roughly 9.9 IU/ml IL-2 and roughly 9 ug/ml peptide pools. Researchers grew the cells for around 10 days and then pulled out CD4+ T cells by negative selection. Comments on this clonotype: What it binds is not known.

The CDR3 runs to 15 residues. Trimming pared 2 bases from V and 1 base from J, leaving 9 bases between. From germline, CDR1 is SEHNR and CDR2 FQNEAQ (reference sequence). Cultured CD4+ T-cell DNA underwent Oncomine TCR Beta short-read sequencing. TCRdb passed the PCR reads through MiXCR, listing each CDR3 protein once. The table has fewer than 11,000 distinct CDR3 sequences, roughly 40% seen once; the top ten hold 34%. The chain recombines TRBV7-9 with TRBJ1-3, with D possibly matching TRBD1 (5 bases). The receptor comes from a human donor who had recovered from COVID-19. Specimen: CD4+ T cells from blood, cultured in vitro. CDR3 region: CASSLPQGSGNTIYF. CDR3 DNA: TGTGCCAGCAGCTTACCTCAGGGTTCTGGAAACACCATATATTTT.